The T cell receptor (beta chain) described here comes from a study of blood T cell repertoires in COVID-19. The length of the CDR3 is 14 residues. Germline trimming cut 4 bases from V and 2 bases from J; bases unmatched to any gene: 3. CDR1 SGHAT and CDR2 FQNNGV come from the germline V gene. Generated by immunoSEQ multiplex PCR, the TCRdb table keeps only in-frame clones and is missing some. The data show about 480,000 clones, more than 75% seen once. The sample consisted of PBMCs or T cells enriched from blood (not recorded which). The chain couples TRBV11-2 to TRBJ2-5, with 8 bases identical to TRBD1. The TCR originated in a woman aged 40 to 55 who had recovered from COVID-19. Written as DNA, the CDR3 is TGTGCCAGCAGCTCTAACAGGGGGCAAGAGACCCAGTACTTC. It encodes CASSSNRGQETQYF.